This T cell receptor beta chain was retrieved from a study of cytomegalovirus exposure and HLA in healthy donors. The CDR3 loop spans 15 amino acids. CDR1 SEHNR and CDR2 FQNEAQ come from the germline V gene (reference sequence). The V and J ends lost 6 bases and 8 bases, in that order; junction bases with no gene match: 10. Researchers ran the PCR with 60 Vbeta and 13 Jbeta primers. Assay used: immunoSEQ multiplex PCR; TCRdb lists only in-frame clones, some missing. The sample carries 90,000 to 150,000 clones, 60% to 80% recorded once. This clonotype was obtained from a middle-aged man in good health and CMV-seropositive. Sequencing was done on a sample of PBMCs. This chain uses TRBV7-9 with TRBJ2-1; 10 bases match TRBD2. The CDR3 loop is CASSPTSGTNDEQFF. The CDR3 nucleotides are TGTGCCAGCAGTCCTACTAGCGGGACGAACGATGAGCAGTTCTTC.